This paragraph reports one T cell receptor beta chain. Its antigen is undetermined. This PCR relied on a set of 60 Vbeta primers and 13 Jbeta primers. Measured with immunoSEQ multiplex PCR; TCRdb has only the in-frame clones, and not every one. The sample has 110,000 to 150,000 clones, roughly 70% seen once. This sample is drawn from a study of cytomegalovirus exposure and HLA in healthy donors. Turning to the study itself: Membership in the Caucasian-associated ancestry cluster was found for 81% of nearly 400 genotyped donors. Findings and caveats of the study: CMV antigen specificity of a few CMV-associated chains was confirmed in vitro. In an earlier analysis, in some 540 donors, most V segments appeared productive either ~90% or ~30% of the time.

The junction had 11 bases not matched to a gene; V was cut back by 7 bases and J by 8 bases. CDR1 and CDR2 from the germline V gene are SEHNR and FQNEAQ (reference sequence). The CDR3 has 15 residues. The gene calls are TRBV7-9 and TRBJ2-4, with 10 bases that match TRBD1. The source is a man between 18 and 35 years old in good health and CMV-seropositive. The sample comprised PBMCs. CDR3: CASTGDGQGGDIQYF. CDR3 nucleotides: TGTGCCAGCACCGGAGATGGACAGGGGGGAGACATTCAGTACTTC.